This TCR beta chain was documented in a study of control samples from healthy donors and cancer patients. Germline CDR1 SEHNR, CDR2 FQNEAQ (reference sequence). This CDR3 has 12 amino acids. Deletions cut 5 bases from V and 5 bases from J, with 9 bases between. The assay was immunoSEQ multiplex PCR, and TCRdb's table has in-frame clones only and misses some. The table records 120,000 to 150,000 clones, roughly 89% of them present only once. The rearrangement joins TRBV7-9 to TRBJ1-1, with a possible D match to TRBD1 (6 bases). This sequence originates from a man between 18 and 35 years old in good health. Sequencing was done on a sample of blood. CDR3 in amino acids: CASSAGTTEAFF. CDR3 bases: TGTGCCAGCAGCGCCGGGACAACTGAAGCTTTCTTT.